A single sample is the source of the 27 T cell receptor beta chains below, sequenced in a study of T-cell reconstitution after alpha-beta-depleted transplantation in children. Unique molecular identifiers tagged the TCRbeta library. Using its own MiXCR run on the PCR reads, TCRdb lists one record per CDR3 protein. Seen here are 900,000 or so distinct CDR3 sequences, 15% to 20% observed once, and the top ten hold about 4.6%. The sample here was PBMCs, mostly from graft donor cells, taken 360 days after TCRalphabeta/CD19-depleted stem cell transplant. The receptors were gathered from a male patient between 10 and 17 years old who had a stem cell transplant for acute lymphoblastic leukemia, so the T cells may come from the graft donor.

This chain connects TRBV12-5 to TRBJ2-5, with D possibly being TRBD1 (6 bases). Per the germline V gene, CDR1 is LGHNT and CDR2 is FRNRAP. The V and J ends lost 0 bases and 5 bases respectively, with 19 bases between them. CDR3 length: 17 residues. The CDR3 DNA follows: TGTGCTAGTGGTTTGGTACCTCGGGCAGGGGACGGCGAGACCCAGTACTTC. Residues: CASGLVPRAGDGETQYF. The full variable domain, its missing parts supplied by reference TRBV12-5 and TRBJ2-5, is DARVTQTPRHKVTEMGQEVTMRCQPILGHNTVFWYRQTMMQGLELLAYFRNRAPLDDSGMPKDRFSAEMPDATLATLKIQPSEPRDSAVYFCASGLVPRAGDGETQYFGPGTRLLVL.

This sequence joins TRBV29-1 and TRBJ2-1; D is uncertain. This CDR3 is built from 10 residues. Germline values: CDR1 SQVTM, CDR2 ANQGSEA. V shed 1 base and J shed 9 bases, with 4 bases lying between them. The CDR3 DNA reads TGCAGCGTTGAAGGAAGTGAGCAGTTCTTC. Protein: CSVEGSEQFF.

This clonotype was counted only a few times. V and J are TRBV4-1 and TRBJ1-2; D is ambiguous. CDR3 size: 16 residues. V was pared by 0 bases and J by 6 bases, with 17 bases between. Per the germline V gene, CDR1 is MGHRA and CDR2 is YSYEKL. Written as DNA, the CDR3 is TGCGCCAGCAGCCAAGATTTCGGCAGTGGAGGAAATGGCTACACCTTC. Its protein product is CASSQDFGSGGNGYTF.

This clonotype has a handful of counts. J is TRBJ2-5 and V is TRBV5-1, with a weak D call TRBD2 (5 bases). V was trimmed by 0 bases and J by 5 bases, leaving 17 bases between them. CDR3 length equals 16 residues. Germline-derived CDR1 and CDR2 are SGHRS and YFSETQ. The CDR3 sequence is CASSLASGPPGETQYF. CDR3 in DNA: TGCGCCAGCAGCTTGGCTTCGGGCCCTCCGGGGGAGACCCAGTACTTC.

This clonotype has just a few counts. The V gene is TRBV29-1, the J gene TRBJ2-7, with TRBD2 matching 9 bases. V lost 3 bases to trimming and J lost 0 bases; unmatched junction nucleotides: 21. The CDR3 length is 20 residues. The germline V gene encodes CDR1 SQVTM and CDR2 ANQGSEA. The DNA for the CDR3 is TGCAGCGTTGAGATTCCAGGGGCCCTACTTCTAGCGGGGCTCTCCTACGAGCAGTACTTC. Its translation: CSVEIPGALLLAGLSYEQYF.

At least ten counts were recorded for this clonotype. The V and J genes are TRBV5-1 and TRBJ2-3; D call uncertain. The ends were cut back, 4 bases at V and 0 bases at J, with 18 bases in the middle. Germline V gene data show CDR1 as SGHRS and CDR2 as YFSETQ. The CDR3 is 17 residues long. This chain's CDR3 is CASSPTPLGLSTDTQYF. For the CDR3, the DNA is TGCGCCAGCAGCCCGACCCCCTTAGGCCTTAGCACAGATACGCAGTATTTT.

This clonotype has a handful of counts. The chain employs TRBV28 and TRBJ2-7; the match to TRBD1 covers 10 bases. V shed 3 bases and J 2 bases; nucleotides not matched to a gene: 4. The CDR3 contains 15 residues. Germline V gene sequence: CDR1 MDHEN, CDR2 SYDVKM. CDR3 region: CASSFFDRGPYEQYF. DNA for the CDR3: TGTGCCAGCAGTTTCTTCGACAGGGGGCCCTACGAGCAGTACTTC.

This clonotype was counted a few times. The chain couples TRBV24-1 to TRBJ2-3; 8 bases align to TRBD2. Germline CDR1 and CDR2: KGHDR and SFDVKD. CDR3 length: 15 residues. V shed 5 bases and J 2 bases; nucleotides not matched to a gene: 5. For the CDR3, the DNA is TGTGCCACCAGTGGTAGCGGGGACTTCACAGATACGCAGTATTTT. Protein sequence: CATSGSGDFTDTQYF.

In this sample, this clonotype turned up a few times. This chain connects TRBV5-1 to TRBJ2-4; 9 bases line up with TRBD1. Trimming took 4 bases from V and 0 from J; bases not matched to a gene: 14. Germline values: CDR1 SGHRS, CDR2 YFSETQ. The CDR3 is 19 amino acids. This CDR3 reads CASSPRDRVPVLAKNIQYF. CDR3 bases: TGCGCCAGCAGCCCGAGGGACAGGGTTCCGGTGTTAGCCAAAAACATTCAGTACTTC.

This clonotype was counted only a few times. This chain uses TRBV5-1 with TRBJ1-2, with TRBD1 as a possible D gene (6 bases). The CDR3 loop spans 15 amino acids. Per germline, CDR1 SGHRS and CDR2 YFSETQ. V was trimmed by 3 bases and J by 4 bases, leaving 16 bases between them. CDR3 amino acids: CASSSKAGGLYGYTF. In DNA, the CDR3 is TGCGCCAGCAGCTCTAAGGCCGGGGGGCTCTATGGCTACACCTTC. The variable domain in full, completed from reference TRBV5-1 and TRBJ1-2, reads KAGVTQTPRYLIKTRGQQVTLSCSPISGHRSVSWYQQTPGQGLQFLFEYFSETQRNKGNFPGRFSGRQFSNSRSEMNVSTLELGDSALYLCASSSKAGGLYGYTFGSGTRLTVV.

This clonotype has more than one count but fewer than ten. The chain couples TRBV7-3 to TRBJ2-1, with 9 bases lining up with TRBD2. Germline V lookup: CDR1 SGHTA, CDR2 FQGTGA. Trimming removed 5 bases from V and 2 bases from J; junction bases left unmatched: 7. The CDR3 is made up of 16 amino acids. The CDR3 coding sequence is TGTGCCAGCAGCCCTTCCGGGACTAGCCCCTACAATGAGCAGTTCTTC. It yields the protein CASSPSGTSPYNEQFF.

This clonotype was detected a few times. The chain carries TRBV18 and TRBJ2-7; 7 bases are shared with TRBD1. Germline V gene sequence: CDR1 KGHSH, CDR2 LQKENI. V was pared by 6 bases and J by 3 bases, with 11 bases of the junction left unmatched. This CDR3 contains 15 residues. CDR3 region: CASSTNIAGGYEQYF. DNA for the CDR3: TGTGCCAGCTCCACCAACATCGCAGGGGGCTACGAGCAGTACTTC.

As regards this clonotype: At one boundary the junction diverges from the germline segment, which might be a read error. This rearrangement joins TRBV10-3 to TRBJ2-7; a weak D match, TRBD2 (5 bases). This CDR3 has 15 amino acids. CDR1 and CDR2 from the germline V gene are ENHRY and SYGVKD. The CDR3 DNA is TGTGCCATCACTGAGGCGGGTCCAGGCCCGAACGAGCAGTACTTC. It codes for CAITEAGPGPNEQYF.

This clonotype was counted between two and nine times. The chain uses TRBV19 and TRBJ2-7, with D unclear. V was clipped by 4 bases and J by 0 bases, with 10 bases between them. This CDR3 has 14 amino acids. Germline lookup yields CDR1 LNHDA and CDR2 SQIVND (reference sequence). In DNA form, the CDR3 reads TGTGCCAGTAGTAGGCAGTTTTACTCCTACGAGCAGTACTTC. It specifies CASSRQFYSYEQYF.

This clonotype came up a few times. The chain has TRBV4-1 and TRBJ2-7; possibly TRBD2 for D (6 bases). Germline CDR1 is MGHRA and CDR2 is YSYEKL. The ends were cut back, 0 bases at V and 2 bases at J, with 11 bases in the middle. This CDR3 has 15 amino acids. The chain's CDR3 is CASSQDTGVAYEQYF. CDR3 coding DNA: TGCGCCAGCAGCCAAGATACGGGAGTAGCCTACGAGCAGTACTTC.

This clonotype was recorded at least ten times. The rearrangement uses TRBV20-1 and TRBJ2-7; 7 nucleotides match TRBD1. The CDR3 contains 14 residues. The V gene end was trimmed by 0 bases and the J gene end by 5 bases; junction bases not matched to a gene: 7. Germline CDR1 reads DFQATT; CDR2 reads SNEGSKA (reference sequence). CDR3 sequence: CSARDGQVLNEQYF. As DNA, the CDR3 is TGCAGTGCTAGAGATGGACAGGTATTGAACGAGCAGTACTTC.

This clonotype was observed a few times. The rearrangement links TRBV12-3 or TRBV12-4 to TRBJ1-1; D not certain. Deletions cut 6 bases from V and 11 bases from J, with 22 bases between. The CDR3 has 14 amino acids. CDR3: CASSPIAGRFGAFF. Here the CDR3 DNA reads TGTGCCAGCAGCCCGATCGCCGGTCGTTTCGGGGCTTTCTTT.

This clonotype showed up just a few times. The rearrangement uses TRBV12-3 or TRBV12-4 and TRBJ2-2; D uncertain. Trimming removed 3 bases from V and 0 bases from J, with 17 bases in between. The CDR3 contains 18 residues. The DNA for the CDR3 is TGTGCCAGCAGTTTTCGGGCCCCAACAGTGACGAACACCGGGGAGCTGTTTTTT. Its translation: CASSFRAPTVTNTGELFF.

The V gene is TRBV29-1, the J gene TRBJ2-1; D possibly corresponds to TRBD2 (5 bases). This CDR3 spans 14 amino acids. With 4 bases removed from V and 3 bases from J, the gap between germline ends came to 13 bases. Germline CDR1 SQVTM, CDR2 ANQGSEA. For the CDR3, the DNA is TGCAGCGTTGCACGCTCCGGGATCTACAATGAGCAGTTCTTC. Translation gives CSVARSGIYNEQFF.

The V call is TRBV9, the J call TRBJ1-2, with D hard to call. Germline V gene lookup returns CDR1 SGDLS and CDR2 YYNGEE. This CDR3 is 12 amino acids long. V shed 3 bases and J shed 9 bases, with 12 bases lying between them. CDR3: CASSALGQSYTF. The CDR3 nucleotides are TGTGCCAGCAGCGCCCTAGGGCAGAGCTACACCTTC.

V and J are TRBV7-3 and TRBJ2-1, with TRBD2 identical over 7 bases. Germline V gives CDR1 SGHTA, CDR2 FQGTGA. There are 13 residues in the CDR3. Unmatched junction bases numbered 4, after V lost 1 base and J lost 10 bases. CDR3 sequence: CASSLSRSGEQFF. The CDR3 DNA sequence: TGTGCCAGCAGCTTAAGCCGTAGCGGGGAGCAGTTCTTC.

This clonotype was seen a handful of times. The CDR3 reads CASSQVPLAGGRRDEQFF. The CDR3 bases are TGCGCCAGCAGCCAAGTCCCACTAGCGGGAGGTCGGAGGGATGAGCAGTTCTTC. This chain links TRBV4-1 with TRBJ2-1; 12 bases line up with TRBD2. CDR3 length: 18 residues. V trimming: 1 base; J trimming: 8 bases; junction bases outside the gene matches: 12. Germline lookup yields CDR1 MGHRA and CDR2 YSYEKL.

The chain recombines TRBV15 with TRBJ2-7; D may correspond to TRBD1 or TRBD2 (5 bases each). The CDR3 runs 16 residues. The V gene lost 1 base and the J gene lost 4 bases, with 17 bases spanning the gap. The V gene's germline CDR1 is LNHNV and CDR2 YYDKDF (reference sequence). The CDR3 region has the DNA TGTGCCACCAGCAGAGGAGGGACGACAAGCGTTTACGAGCAGTACTTC. Translating gives CATSRGGTTSVYEQYF.

The rearrangement uses TRBV12-3 or TRBV12-4 and TRBJ1-2; maybe TRBD1 (5 bases). Trimming removed 1 base from V and 4 bases from J, with 16 bases in between. CDR3 length equals 16 residues. This CDR3 reads CASSLGLGAMGYGYTF. The DNA for the CDR3 is TGTGCCAGCAGTTTAGGATTAGGGGCGATGGGCTATGGCTACACCTTC.

The chain couples TRBV20-1 to TRBJ1-1, with D possibly TRBD1 on 5 matching bases. Germline loops: CDR1 DFQATT, CDR2 SNEGSKA (reference sequence). This CDR3 region has 12 residues. The germline V and J ends were trimmed by 4 bases and 4 bases, with 10 bases remaining between them. In DNA form, the CDR3 reads TGCAGTGCTACCTGGGGCCCCACTGAAGCTTTCTTT. Encoded protein: CSATWGPTEAFF.

This clonotype was counted between two and nine times. The chain employs TRBV15 and TRBJ2-5; the match to TRBD1 covers 10 bases. The trim removed 0 bases at V and 1 base at J, leaving 5 bases unmatched. Germline assignment: CDR1 LNHNV and CDR2 YYDKDF (reference sequence). The CDR3 length is 17 residues. CDR3 protein: CATSREGDRGSQETQYF. As DNA, the CDR3 is TGTGCCACCAGCAGAGAGGGGGACAGGGGCTCCCAAGAGACCCAGTACTTC.

This clonotype has just a few counts. The rearrangement uses TRBV5-1 and TRBJ1-4, with D possibly TRBD1 on 5 matching bases. V lost 4 bases, J lost 6 bases, and 13 bases lay in between. CDR3 size: 14 residues. Germline V gives CDR1 SGHRS, CDR2 YFSETQ. The CDR3 protein is CASSPTASDEKLFF. In DNA, the CDR3 is TGCGCCAGCAGCCCGACAGCCTCCGATGAAAAACTGTTTTTT.